This T cell receptor beta chain was identified during a study of metastatic and nonmetastatic thyroid tumors. For the study at large: From malignant and benign thyroid patients, repertoires in blood and in tumor or nodule tissue were compared.

Trimming took 5 bases from V and 0 from J; bases not matched to a gene: 13. Germline V gene data show CDR1 as SGHVS and CDR2 as FQNEAQ. The CDR3 sequence is 20 residues long. TCRdb re-analyzed the PCR reads using MiXCR. The sample records roughly 42,000 clones, under 20% being singletons. Thyroid surgery was performed in patients who had received no treatment beforehand. This clone has more than one count but fewer than ten. This clonotype was sampled from a female donor with papillary thyroid cancer or a benign thyroid nodule (not recorded which). Some clones in this sample may be carry-over from other donors' samples. Material for sequencing was tumor tissue. The chain couples TRBV7-8 to TRBJ2-1; 13 nucleotides match TRBD2. CDR3 in amino acids: CASSPRLAGGLLPSYNEQFF. In DNA, the CDR3 is TGTGCCAGCAGCCCACGACTAGCGGGAGGACTACTTCCCTCCTACAATGAGCAGTTCTTC.